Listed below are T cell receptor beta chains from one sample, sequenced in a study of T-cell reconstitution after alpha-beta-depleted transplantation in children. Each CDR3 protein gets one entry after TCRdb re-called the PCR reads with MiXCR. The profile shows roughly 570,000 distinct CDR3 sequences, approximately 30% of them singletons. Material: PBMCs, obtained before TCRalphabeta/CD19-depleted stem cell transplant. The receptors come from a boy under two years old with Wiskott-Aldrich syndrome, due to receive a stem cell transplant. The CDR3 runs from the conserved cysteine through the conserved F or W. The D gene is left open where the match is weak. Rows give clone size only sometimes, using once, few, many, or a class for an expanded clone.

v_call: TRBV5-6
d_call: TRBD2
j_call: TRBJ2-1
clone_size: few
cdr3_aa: CASSFRTSGPYNEQFF
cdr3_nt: TGTGCCAGCAGCTTTCGGACTAGCGGACCCTACAATGAGCAGTTCTTC

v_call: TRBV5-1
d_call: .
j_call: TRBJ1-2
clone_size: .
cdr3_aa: CASGWEPEDGYTF
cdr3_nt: TGCGCCAGCGGCTGGGAGCCCGAGGATGGCTACACCTTC

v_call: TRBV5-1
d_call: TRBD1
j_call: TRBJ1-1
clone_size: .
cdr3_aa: CASSWWWTGGGLNTEAFF
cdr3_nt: TGCGCCAGCAGCTGGTGGTGGACAGGGGGCGGTTTAAACACTGAAGCTTTCTTT

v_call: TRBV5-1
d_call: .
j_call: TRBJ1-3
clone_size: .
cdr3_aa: CASSSDGNTIYF
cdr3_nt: TGCGCCAGCAGCTCCGACGGAAACACCATATATTTT

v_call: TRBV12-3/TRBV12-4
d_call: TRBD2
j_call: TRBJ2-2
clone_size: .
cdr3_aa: CASSLVLAGYTGELFF
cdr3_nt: TGTGCCAGCAGTTTAGTTCTAGCGGGGTACACCGGGGAGCTGTTTTTT

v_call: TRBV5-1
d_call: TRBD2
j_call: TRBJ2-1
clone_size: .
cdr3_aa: CASRNSGSENEQFF
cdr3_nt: TGCGCCAGCAGGAATAGCGGGAGCGAAAATGAGCAGTTCTTC

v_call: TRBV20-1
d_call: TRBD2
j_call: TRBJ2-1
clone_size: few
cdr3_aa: CSARVAGAYSYNEQFF
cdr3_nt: TGCAGTGCTAGGGTAGCGGGAGCTTACTCCTACAATGAGCAGTTCTTC

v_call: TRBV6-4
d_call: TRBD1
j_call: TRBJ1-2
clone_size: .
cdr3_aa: CASRPAGTGFDGYTF
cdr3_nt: TGTGCCAGCAGACCAGCCGGGACAGGGTTCGATGGCTACACCTTC

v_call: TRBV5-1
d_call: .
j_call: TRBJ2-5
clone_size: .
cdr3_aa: CASSLQTINQETQYF
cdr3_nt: TGCGCCAGCAGCTTGCAGACTATCAACCAAGAGACCCAGTACTTC

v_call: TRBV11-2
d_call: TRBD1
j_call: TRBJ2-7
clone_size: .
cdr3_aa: CASSWDRLLYEQYF
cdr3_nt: TGTGCCAGCAGCTGGGACAGGCTACTCTACGAGCAGTACTTC

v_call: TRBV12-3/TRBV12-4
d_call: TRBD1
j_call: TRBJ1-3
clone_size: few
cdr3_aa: CASILQGRSGNTIYF
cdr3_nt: TGTGCCAGCATCCTACAGGGGCGCTCTGGAAACACCATATATTTT

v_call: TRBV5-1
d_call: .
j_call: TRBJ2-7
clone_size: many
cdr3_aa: CASSLAGLGEQYF
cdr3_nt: TGCGCCAGCAGCTTGGCAGGGTTGGGCGAGCAGTACTTC

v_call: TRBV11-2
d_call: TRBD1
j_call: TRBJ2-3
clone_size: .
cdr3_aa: CASSYSGTAQYF
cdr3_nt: TGTGCCAGCAGCTACTCCGGGACAGCGCAGTATTTT

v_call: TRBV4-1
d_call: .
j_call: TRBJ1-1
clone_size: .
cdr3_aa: CASSQGGRNTEAFF
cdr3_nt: TGCGCCAGCAGCCAAGGGGGGAGGAACACTGAAGCTTTCTTT

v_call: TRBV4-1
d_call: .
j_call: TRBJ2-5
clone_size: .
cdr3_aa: CASSQGGAGPETQYF
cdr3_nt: TGCGCCAGCAGCCAAGGGGGTGCGGGACCAGAGACCCAGTACTTC

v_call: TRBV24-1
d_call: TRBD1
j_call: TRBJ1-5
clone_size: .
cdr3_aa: CATSDDRGLGPQHF
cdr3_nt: TGTGCCACCAGTGATGACAGGGGGCTAGGGCCCCAGCATTTT

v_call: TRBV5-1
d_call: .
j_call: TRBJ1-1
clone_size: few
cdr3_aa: CASSLERLNTEAFF
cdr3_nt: TGCGCCAGCAGCTTGGAGAGGTTAAACACTGAAGCTTTCTTT

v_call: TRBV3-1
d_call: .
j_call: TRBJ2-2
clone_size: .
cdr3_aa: CASCQLRQGISGELFF
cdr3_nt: TGTGCCAGCTGCCAACTTAGGCAGGGGATATCCGGGGAGCTGTTTTTT

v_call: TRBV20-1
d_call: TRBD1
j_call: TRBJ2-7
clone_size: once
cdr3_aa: CSAIFGTGFYEQYF
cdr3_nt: TGCAGTGCCATTTTCGGGACAGGGTTCTACGAGCAGTACTTC

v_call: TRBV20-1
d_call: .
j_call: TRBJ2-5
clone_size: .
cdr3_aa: CSALGETQYF
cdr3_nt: TGCAGTGCGTTGGGGGAGACCCAGTACTTC

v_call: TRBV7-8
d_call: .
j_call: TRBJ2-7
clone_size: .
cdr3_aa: CASSLAKSGKRDYEQYF
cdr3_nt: TGTGCCAGCAGCTTAGCGAAGAGTGGTAAGAGGGACTACGAGCAGTACTTC

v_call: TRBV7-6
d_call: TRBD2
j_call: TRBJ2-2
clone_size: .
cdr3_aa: CASSFPTSGRSNTGELFF
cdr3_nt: TGTGCCAGCAGCTTCCCGACTAGCGGGAGATCGAACACCGGGGAGCTGTTTTTT

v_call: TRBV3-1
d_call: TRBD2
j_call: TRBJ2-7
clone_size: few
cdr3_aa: CASSRGLAGVFEQYF
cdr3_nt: TGTGCCAGCAGCCGCGGACTAGCGGGAGTTTTCGAGCAGTACTTC

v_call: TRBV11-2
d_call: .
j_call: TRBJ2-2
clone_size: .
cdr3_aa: CASSNSGSLNTGELFF
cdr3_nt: TGTGCCAGCAGCAATAGTGGATCGTTGAACACCGGGGAGCTGTTTTTT

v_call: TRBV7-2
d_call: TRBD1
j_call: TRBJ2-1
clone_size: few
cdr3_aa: CASSLATGGDEQFF
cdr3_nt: TGTGCCAGCAGCTTAGCTACAGGGGGCGATGAGCAGTTCTTC

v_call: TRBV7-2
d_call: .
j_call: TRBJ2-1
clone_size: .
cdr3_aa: CASSEHSGNFYNEQFF
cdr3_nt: TGTGCCAGCAGCGAACACTCGGGGAACTTCTACAATGAGCAGTTCTTC

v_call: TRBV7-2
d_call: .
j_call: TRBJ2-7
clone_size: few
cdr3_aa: CASSYTGIPTYEQYF
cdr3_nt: TGTGCCAGCAGTTATACAGGGATCCCTACCTACGAGCAGTACTTC

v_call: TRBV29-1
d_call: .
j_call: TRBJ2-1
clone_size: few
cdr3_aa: CSVRDPNLFF
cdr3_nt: TGCAGCGTTCGGGACCCAAACCTGTTCTTC

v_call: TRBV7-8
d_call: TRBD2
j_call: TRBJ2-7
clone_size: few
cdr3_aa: CASSLEWAGGPYEQYF
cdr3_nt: TGTGCCAGCAGCTTAGAATGGGCGGGAGGGCCTTACGAGCAGTACTTC

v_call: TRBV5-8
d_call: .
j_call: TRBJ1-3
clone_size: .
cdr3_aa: CASSSPPSGNTIYF
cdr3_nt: TGTGCCAGCAGCTCCCCGCCCTCTGGAAACACCATATATTTT

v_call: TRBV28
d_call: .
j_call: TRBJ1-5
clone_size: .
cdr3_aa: CASTSVFSPQHF
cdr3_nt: TGTGCCAGCACGAGCGTATTCTCACCCCAGCATTTT

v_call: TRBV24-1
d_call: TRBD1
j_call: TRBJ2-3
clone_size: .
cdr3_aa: CATSDLAGQDDLDTQYF
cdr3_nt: TGTGCCACCAGTGATTTAGCCGGACAGGACGACTTAGATACGCAGTATTTT

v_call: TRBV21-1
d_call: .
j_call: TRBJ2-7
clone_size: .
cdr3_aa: CASSKESREREHEQYF
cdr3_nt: TGTGCCAGCAGCAAAGAAAGCCGGGAGCGAGAGCACGAGCAGTACTTC

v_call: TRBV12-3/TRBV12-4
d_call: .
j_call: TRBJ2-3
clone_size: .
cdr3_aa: CASSSLTRTSTDTQYF
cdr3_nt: TGTGCCAGCAGCTCCCTCACCCGGACCAGCACAGATACGCAGTATTTT

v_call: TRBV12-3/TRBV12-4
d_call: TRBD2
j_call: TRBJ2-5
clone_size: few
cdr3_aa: CASSSWTSGREREETQYF
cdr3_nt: TGTGCCAGCAGTTCCTGGACTAGCGGGAGGGAAAGGGAAGAGACCCAGTACTTC

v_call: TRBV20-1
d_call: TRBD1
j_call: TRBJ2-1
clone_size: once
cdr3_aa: CSPGQGTGEQFF
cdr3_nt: TGCAGTCCCGGACAGGGAACGGGTGAGCAGTTCTTC

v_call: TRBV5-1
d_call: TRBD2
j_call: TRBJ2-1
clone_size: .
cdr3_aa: CASSLPGLAAGEQFF
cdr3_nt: TGCGCCAGCAGCCTGCCGGGACTAGCTGCGGGTGAGCAGTTCTTC

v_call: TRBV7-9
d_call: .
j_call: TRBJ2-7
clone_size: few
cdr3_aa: CASSLFPPNAYEQYF
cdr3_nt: TGTGCCAGCAGCCTTTTCCCCCCGAACGCCTACGAGCAGTACTTC

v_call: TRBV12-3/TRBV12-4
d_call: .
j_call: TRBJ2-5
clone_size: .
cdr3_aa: CASSGVGGGETQYF
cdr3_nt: TGTGCCAGCAGTGGGGTGGGGGGCGGGGAGACCCAGTACTTC

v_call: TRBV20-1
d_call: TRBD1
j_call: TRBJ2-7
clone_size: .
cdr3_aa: CSAMVPRDRGREQYF
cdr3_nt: TGCAGTGCTATGGTACCCCGGGACAGGGGGCGGGAGCAGTACTTC

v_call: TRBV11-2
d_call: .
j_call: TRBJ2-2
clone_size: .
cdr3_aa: CASSLVVGQPGELFF
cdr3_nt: TGTGCCAGCAGCTTAGTCGTAGGACAGCCCGGGGAGCTGTTTTTT

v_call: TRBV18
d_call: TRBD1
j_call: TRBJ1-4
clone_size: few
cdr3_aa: CASSPSGTANEKLFF
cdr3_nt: TGTGCCAGCTCACCTTCCGGGACAGCTAATGAAAAACTGTTTTTT

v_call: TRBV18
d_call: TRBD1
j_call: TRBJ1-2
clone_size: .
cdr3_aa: CASSPGQGVMYGYTF
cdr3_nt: TGTGCCAGCTCACCCGGACAGGGGGTCATGTATGGCTACACCTTC

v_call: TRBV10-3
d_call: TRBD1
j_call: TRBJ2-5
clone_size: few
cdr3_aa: CAITIQGDWRETQYF
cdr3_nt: TGTGCCATCACCATACAGGGGGATTGGAGAGAGACCCAGTACTTC